This TCR beta chain is drawn from a study of long-term antiretroviral therapy in people with HIV. The wider study: The study's earliest collections predate the 2015 immediate-ART recommendation by about a decade.

Regarding the study as a whole: It was not possible to obtain data on ART adherence, viral resistance or therapy changes. Clones that expanded before ART (that is, prior to treatment) dominated the repertoire at all time points.

For this clone: Antigen: not known. Germline is not matched at one junction end, which may reflect a read error.

A v3.0 immunoSEQ assay was performed at survey level. Sequencing set out to capture about 40,000-50,000 T-cell genomes per sample. Data came from immunoSEQ multiplex PCR; TCRdb stores just in-frame clones and leaves some out. The sample carries about 35,000 clones, 70% to 90% recorded once. Germline CDR1 SGHDT, CDR2 YYEEEE. The CDR3 has 13 residues. V gene TRBV5-6 combines with J gene TRBJ2-3; TRBD2 matches at 7 bases. The TCR originated in a young man with HIV. This specimen was unsorted PBMCs, taken 2.2 years after starting antiretroviral therapy. CDR3 amino acids: CASSLVSRGTQSF. DNA for the CDR3: TGTGCCAGCAGCTTGGTTTCGCGGGGGACGCAGTCCTTT.